The 18 T cell receptor beta chains given below trace back to one sample, sequenced in a study of shared clonotypes between healthy human individuals. Using immunoSEQ multiplex PCR, the repertoire was profiled, and TCRdb retains in-frame clones only, with some absent. The sample carries about 1.5 million clones, 95% to 97% recorded once. The sample comprised naive CD4+ T cells sorted from blood. Described subset: CD45RA+ positively selected. The receptors stem from a man in his thirties or forties in good health.

The rearrangement joins TRBV9 to TRBJ2-5; 7 positions match TRBD2. This CDR3 is built from 17 residues. After removal of 0 bases from V and 1 base from J, the junction contained 9 bases not matched to a gene. Looked up from germline, CDR1 is SGDLS and CDR2 is YYNGEE. The CDR3, as DNA: TGTGCCAGCAGCGTAGCTCTTTCGGGGGGTACCCAAGAGACCCAGTACTTC. Protein sequence: CASSVALSGGTQETQYF.

V usage is TRBV4-1 and J usage is TRBJ2-3, with 9 bases fitting TRBD1. V lost 4 bases to trimming and J lost 0 bases; unmatched junction nucleotides: 8. The CDR3 is 17 residues long. Germline CDR1 reads MGHRA; CDR2 reads YSYEKL. The CDR3 is CASSPGQGLLSTDTQYF. CDR3 DNA: TGCGCCAGCAGCCCGGGACAGGGACTACTTAGCACAGATACGCAGTATTTT.

This rearrangement joins TRBV19 to TRBJ2-6, with D possibly matching TRBD1 (6 bases). Trimming removed 5 bases from V and 4 bases from J, with 15 bases in between. Germline values: CDR1 LNHDA, CDR2 SQIVND (reference sequence). CDR3 length equals 16 residues. The CDR3 DNA reads TGTGCCAGTAGTTCCTTCAGGGGATCCGGGGCCAACGTCCTGACTTTC. This gives the protein CASSSFRGSGANVLTF. The full variable domain, completed using reference TRBV19 and TRBJ2-6, is DGGITQSPKYLFRKEGQNVTLSCEQNLNHDAMYWYRQDPGQGLRLIYYSQIVNDFQKGDIAEGYSVSREKKESFPLTVTSAQKNPTAFYLCASSSFRGSGANVLTFGAGSRLTVL.

As regards this clone: The sample holds other DNA sequences that translate to the same CDR3. This sequence joins TRBV5-1 and TRBJ2-3, with D unclear. The CDR3 is 14 amino acids. Germline CDR1 reads SGHRS; CDR2 reads YFSETQ. V lost 0 bases, J lost 3 bases, and 8 bases lay in between. CDR3 region: CASSLVPGTDTQYF. The CDR3 DNA reads TGCGCCAGCAGCTTGGTTCCGGGTACAGATACGCAGTATTTT.

The chain carries TRBV7-9 and TRBJ1-2; 9 positions agree with TRBD1. CDR1 and CDR2 from the germline V gene are SEHNR and FQNEAQ (reference sequence). The J segment lost 6 bases and the V segment lost 1 base, leaving 9 bases of the junction unmatched. The CDR3 runs to 16 residues. CDR3 bases: TGTGCCAGCAGCTTAGGGGGGACAGGGCCTTACGATGGCTACACCTTC. Translation gives CASSLGGTGPYDGYTF.

This chain connects TRBV4-3 to TRBJ1-2; D perhaps matches TRBD1 (5 bases). The CDR3 contains 16 residues. V was pared by 0 bases and J by 4 bases, with 15 bases between. CDR1 and CDR2 from the germline V gene are LGHNA and YSLEER. The CDR3 nucleotides are TGCGCCAGCAGCCAAGATCTTGACAGCATCATCTATGGCTACACCTTC. Translation gives CASSQDLDSIIYGYTF.

This clone was seen a single time. This rearrangement joins TRBV11-3 to TRBJ2-7, with a tentative D call TRBD1 (6 bases). The CDR3 spans 13 residues. V was trimmed by 1 base and J by 9 bases, leaving 13 bases between them. The germline CDR1 and CDR2 sequences are SGHNT and YENEEA. The CDR3 region is CASSLGGPTTQYF. DNA for the CDR3: TGTGCCAGCAGCTTAGGGGGGCCTACGACGCAGTACTTC.

This clone was recorded only once. CDR3 sequence: CASSRGQGGYEQYF. CDR3 nucleotides: TGTGCCAGTAGCCGTGGACAGGGGGGATACGAGCAGTACTTC. This chain connects TRBV19 to TRBJ2-7; TRBD1 aligns across 10 bases. This CDR3 comprises 14 residues. Germline loops: CDR1 LNHDA, CDR2 SQIVND (reference sequence). J gave up 4 bases and V 6 bases, and 6 bases lay outside the gene matches.

This chain uses TRBV11-3 with TRBJ2-2, with 8 nucleotides matching TRBD1. Germline V gives CDR1 SGHNT, CDR2 YENEEA. Trimming at V came to 3 bases and at J to 4 bases, leaving 7 bases not matched to a gene. The CDR3 has 16 amino acids. CDR3 DNA sequence: TGTGCCAGCAGCTTTGGTGGCCAGGGGGCCACCGGGGAGCTGTTTTTT. This codes for CASSFGGQGATGELFF. The variable domain in full, with the rest retrieved from reference TRBV11-3 and TRBJ2-2, is EAGVVQSPRYKIIEKKQPVAFWCNPISGHNTLYWYLQNLGQGPELLIRYENEEAVDDSQLPKDRFSAERLKGVDSTLKIQPAELGDSAVYLCASSFGGQGATGELFFGEGSRLTVL.

The rearrangement joins TRBV5-5 to TRBJ2-4; TRBD2 might be the D (5 bases). V was shortened by 2 bases and J by 0 bases, with 15 bases between the two germline ends. The CDR3 has 17 residues. CDR1 SGHKS and CDR2 YYEKEE come from the germline V gene (reference sequence). The CDR3 loop reads CASSLASRILAKNIQYF. In nucleotides, the CDR3 is TGTGCCAGCAGCTTAGCTAGCAGAATACTAGCCAAAAACATTCAGTACTTC.

The chain links TRBV19 to TRBJ1-1; no definite D call. Looked up from germline, CDR1 is LNHDA and CDR2 is SQIVND (reference sequence). The CDR3 spans 14 residues. Deletions cut 5 bases from V and 2 bases from J, with 12 bases between. The CDR3 protein is CASSVTWFNTEAFF. CDR3 sequence (DNA): TGTGCCAGTAGTGTAACTTGGTTTAACACTGAAGCTTTCTTT.

The V and J genes are TRBV28 and TRBJ1-3; D unresolved. The CDR3 has 12 residues. V was trimmed by 4 bases and J by 3 bases, leaving 4 bases between them. Germline V gene data show CDR1 as MDHEN and CDR2 as SYDVKM. Here the CDR3 DNA reads TGTGCCAGCAGTTATTTTGGAAACACCATATATTTT. It codes for CASSYFGNTIYF. The full variable domain, completed using reference TRBV28 and TRBJ1-3, is DVKVTQSSRYLVKRTGEKVFLECVQDMDHENMFWYRQDPGLGLRLIYFSYDVKMKEKGDIPEGYSVSREKKERFSLILESASTNQTSMYLCASSYFGNTIYFGEGSWLTVV.

The chain has TRBV7-2 and TRBJ2-5; D is undetermined. This CDR3 is built from 15 residues. The germline V and J ends were trimmed by 5 bases and 3 bases, with 16 bases remaining between them. Germline loops: CDR1 SGHTA, CDR2 FQGNSA. The CDR3 nucleotides read TGTGCCAGCAGCGATTATGGATTCCGCAAAGAGACCCAGTACTTC. This sequence encodes CASSDYGFRKETQYF.

This clone was counted a single time. The CDR3 DNA follows: TGTGCCAGCAGCTTACCAACAGGGCCTGGGGCCAACGTCCTGACTTTC. As protein: CASSLPTGPGANVLTF. The V gene is TRBV7-9, the J gene TRBJ2-6; weak D call: TRBD1 (6 bases). The CDR3 length is 16 residues. Germline CDR1 is SEHNR and CDR2 is FQNEAQ (reference sequence). V was pared by 2 bases and J by 2 bases, with 10 bases between.

The chain couples TRBV10-1 to TRBJ2-3; D is unclear. The germline V gene encodes CDR1 WNHNN and CDR2 SYGVQD (reference sequence). The CDR3 is 14 residues long. Trimming took 3 bases from V and 2 from J, leaving 9 bases between them. CDR3 DNA: TGCGCCAGCAGTGATCCCAGGAACACAGATACGCAGTATTTT. The encoded protein is CASSDPRNTDTQYF.

The chain recombines TRBV4-3 with TRBJ2-3, with 13 bases fitting TRBD2. The CDR3 length is 16 residues. CDR1 is LGHNA, CDR2 YSLEER, per germline. Losses at the gene ends were 0 bases for V and 8 bases for J; bases not matched to a gene: 5. The CDR3 reads CASSQDQTSGRVTQYF. The CDR3 DNA sequence: TGCGCCAGCAGCCAAGATCAAACTAGCGGGAGGGTTACGCAGTATTTT.

This clone was seen once. The chain couples TRBV7-8 to TRBJ2-1, with D uncertain. The CDR3 sequence is 13 residues long. Trimming shortened V by 4 bases and J by 5 bases, and 9 bases separated the two germline ends. Germline V gene lookup returns CDR1 SGHVS and CDR2 FQNEAQ. CDR3 bases: TGTGCCAGCAGCTATCTATACAACAATGAGCAGTTCTTC. It codes for CASSYLYNNEQFF.

The genes are TRBV30 and TRBJ2-2; 10 nucleotides agree with TRBD2. The CDR3 consists of 14 residues. Losses at the gene ends were 2 bases for V and 7 bases for J; bases not matched to a gene: 4. CDR1 is GTSNPN, CDR2 SVGIG, per germline (reference sequence). The CDR3 spells CAWSLAGAGGELFF. CDR3 bases: TGTGCCTGGAGTCTAGCGGGAGCAGGCGGGGAGCTGTTTTTT.